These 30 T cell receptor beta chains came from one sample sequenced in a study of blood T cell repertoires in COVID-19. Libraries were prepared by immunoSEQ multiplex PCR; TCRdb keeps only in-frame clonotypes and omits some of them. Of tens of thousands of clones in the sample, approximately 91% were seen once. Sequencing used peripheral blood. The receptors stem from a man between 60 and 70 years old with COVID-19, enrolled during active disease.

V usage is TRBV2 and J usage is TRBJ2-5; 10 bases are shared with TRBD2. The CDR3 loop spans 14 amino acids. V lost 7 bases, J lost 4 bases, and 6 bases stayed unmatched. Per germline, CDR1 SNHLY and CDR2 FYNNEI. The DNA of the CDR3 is TGTGCCAGCACCCTAGCGGGAGTCGGAGAGACCCAGTACTTC. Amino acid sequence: CASTLAGVGETQYF.

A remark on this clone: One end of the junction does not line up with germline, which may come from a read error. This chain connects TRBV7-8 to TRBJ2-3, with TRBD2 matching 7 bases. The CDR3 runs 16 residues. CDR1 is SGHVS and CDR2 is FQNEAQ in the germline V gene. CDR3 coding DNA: TGTGCCAGCAGCCTAGCGGAGGGGTATAGCACAGATACGCAGTATTTT. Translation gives CASSLAEGYSTDTQYF.

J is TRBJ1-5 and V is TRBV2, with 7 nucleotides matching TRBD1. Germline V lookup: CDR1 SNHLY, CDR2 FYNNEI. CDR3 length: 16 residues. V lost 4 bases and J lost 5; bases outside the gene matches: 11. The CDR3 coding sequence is TGTGCCAGCAGTGGGGTAGGGGGACAGCGGGATCAGCCCCAGCATTTT. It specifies CASSGVGGQRDQPQHF.

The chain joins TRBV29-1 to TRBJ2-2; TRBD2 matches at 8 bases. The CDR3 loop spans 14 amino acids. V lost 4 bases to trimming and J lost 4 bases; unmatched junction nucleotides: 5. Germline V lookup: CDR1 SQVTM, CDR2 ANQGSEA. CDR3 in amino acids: CSVVAGGGTGELFF. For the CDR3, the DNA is TGCAGCGTTGTGGCGGGAGGTGGCACCGGGGAGCTGTTTTTT.

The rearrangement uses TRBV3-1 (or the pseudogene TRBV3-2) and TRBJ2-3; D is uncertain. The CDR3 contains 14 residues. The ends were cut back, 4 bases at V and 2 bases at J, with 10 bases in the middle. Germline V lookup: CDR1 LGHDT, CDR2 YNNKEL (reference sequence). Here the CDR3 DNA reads TGTGCCAGCAGCCCCATTGGCACCACAGATACGCAGTATTTT. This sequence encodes CASSPIGTTDTQYF.

The DNA for the CDR3 is TGTGCCAGTAAAGAAAGCCCAAACTATGGCTACACCTTC. It is translated as CASKESPNYGYTF. The V call is TRBV19, the J call TRBJ1-2; no reliable D call. Per the germline V gene, CDR1 is LNHDA and CDR2 is SQIVND (reference sequence). The CDR3 is 13 amino acids. The V and J ends lost 7 bases and 2 bases respectively, with 11 bases between them.

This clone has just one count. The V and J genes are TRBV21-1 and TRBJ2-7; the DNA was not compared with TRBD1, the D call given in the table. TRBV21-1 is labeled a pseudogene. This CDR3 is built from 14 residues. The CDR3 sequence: CASIRTGASYEQYF. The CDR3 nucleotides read TGTGCCAGCATCAGGACAGGTGCCTCCTACGAGCAGTACTTC.

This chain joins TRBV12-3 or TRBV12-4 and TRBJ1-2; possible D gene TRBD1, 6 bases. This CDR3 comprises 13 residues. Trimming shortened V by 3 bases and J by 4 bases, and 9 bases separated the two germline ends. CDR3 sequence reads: CASSFNRAYGYTF. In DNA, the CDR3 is TGTGCCAGCAGTTTTAACAGGGCCTATGGCTACACCTTC.

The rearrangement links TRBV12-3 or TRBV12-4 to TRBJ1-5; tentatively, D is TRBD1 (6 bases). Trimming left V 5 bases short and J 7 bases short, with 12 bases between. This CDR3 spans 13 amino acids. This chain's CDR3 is CASSIWGGQPQHF. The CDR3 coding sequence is TGTGCCAGCAGTATTTGGGGGGGCCAGCCCCAGCATTTT.

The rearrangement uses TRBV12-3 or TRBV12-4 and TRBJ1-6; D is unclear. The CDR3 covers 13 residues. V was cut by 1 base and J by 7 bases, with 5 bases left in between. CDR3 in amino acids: CASSLGGNSPLHF. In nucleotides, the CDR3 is TGTGCCAGCAGTTTAGGAGGGAATTCACCCCTCCACTTT.

CDR3 DNA sequence: TGTGCCAGCTCACCACCGGCTAGCGGGAACAATGAGCAGTTCTTC. Translation gives CASSPPASGNNEQFF. The chain has TRBV18 and TRBJ2-1, with 9 bases identical to TRBD2. Looked up from germline, CDR1 is KGHSH and CDR2 is LQKENI. V was clipped by 0 bases and J by 5 bases; unmatched bases: 2. The CDR3 spans 15 residues.

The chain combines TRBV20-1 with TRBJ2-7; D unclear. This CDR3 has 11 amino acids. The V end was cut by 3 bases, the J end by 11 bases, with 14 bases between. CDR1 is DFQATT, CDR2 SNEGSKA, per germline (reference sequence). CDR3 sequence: CSARVGPAEYF. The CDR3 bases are TGCAGTGCTAGGGTTGGCCCCGCGGAGTACTTC.

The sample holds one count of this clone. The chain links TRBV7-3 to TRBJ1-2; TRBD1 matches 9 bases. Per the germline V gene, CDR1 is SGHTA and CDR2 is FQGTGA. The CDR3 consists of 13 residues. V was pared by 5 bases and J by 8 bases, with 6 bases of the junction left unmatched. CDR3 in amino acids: CASSPTGGGGYTF. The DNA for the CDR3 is TGTGCCAGCAGCCCAACAGGGGGCGGGGGCTACACCTTC.

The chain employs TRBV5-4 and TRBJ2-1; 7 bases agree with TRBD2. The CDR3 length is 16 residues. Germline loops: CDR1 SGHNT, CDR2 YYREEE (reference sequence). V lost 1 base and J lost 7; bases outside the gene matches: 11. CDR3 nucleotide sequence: TGTGCCAGCAGCTTGTGGCGGGGGTCAGAGGAGAATGAGCAGTTCTTC. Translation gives CASSLWRGSEENEQFF. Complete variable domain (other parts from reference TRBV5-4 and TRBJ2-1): ETGVTQSPTHLIKTRGQQVTLRCSSQSGHNTVSWYQQALGQGPQFIFQYYREEENGRGNFPPRFSGLQFPNYSSELNVNALELDDSALYLCASSLWRGSEENEQFFGPGTRLTVL.

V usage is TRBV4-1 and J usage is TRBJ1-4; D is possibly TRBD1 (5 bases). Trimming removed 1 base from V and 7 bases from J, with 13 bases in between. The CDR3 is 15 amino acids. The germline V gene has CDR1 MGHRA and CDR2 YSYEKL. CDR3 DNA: TGCGCCAGCAGCCAAGTGTCAGGGCCAGGTGAAAAACTGTTTTTT. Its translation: CASSQVSGPGEKLFF.

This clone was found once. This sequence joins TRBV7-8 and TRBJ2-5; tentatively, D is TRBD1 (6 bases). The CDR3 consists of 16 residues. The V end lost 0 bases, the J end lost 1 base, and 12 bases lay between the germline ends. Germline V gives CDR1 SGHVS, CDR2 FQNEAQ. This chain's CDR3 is CASSLARVGGQETQYF. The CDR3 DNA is TGTGCCAGCAGCTTAGCGCGTGTAGGGGGCCAAGAGACCCAGTACTTC.

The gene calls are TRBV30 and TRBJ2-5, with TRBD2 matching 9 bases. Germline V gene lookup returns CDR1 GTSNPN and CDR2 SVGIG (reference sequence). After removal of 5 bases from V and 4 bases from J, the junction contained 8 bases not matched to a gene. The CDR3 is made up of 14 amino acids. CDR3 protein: CAWAFSGSPETQYF. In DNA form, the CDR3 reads TGTGCCTGGGCCTTTAGCGGGAGCCCAGAGACCCAGTACTTC.

CDR3 amino acids: CASSLTSASSYNEQFF. The CDR3 DNA reads as TGTGCCAGCAGCCTTACTAGCGCTAGCTCCTACAATGAGCAGTTCTTC. The gene calls are TRBV7-2 and TRBJ2-1; 7 bases map to TRBD2. J gave up 0 bases and V 5 bases, and 7 bases lay outside the gene matches. This CDR3 comprises 16 residues. Germline assignment: CDR1 SGHTA and CDR2 FQGNSA.

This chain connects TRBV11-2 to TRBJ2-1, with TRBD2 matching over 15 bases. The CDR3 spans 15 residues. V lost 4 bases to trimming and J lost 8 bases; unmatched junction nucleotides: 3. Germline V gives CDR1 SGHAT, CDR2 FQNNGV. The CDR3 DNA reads TGTGCCAGCAGCTCTGGACTAGCGGGAGGGCATGAGCAGTTCTTC. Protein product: CASSSGLAGGHEQFF. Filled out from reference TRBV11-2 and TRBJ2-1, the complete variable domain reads EAGVAQSPRYKIIEKRQSVAFWCNPISGHATLYWYQQILGQGPKLLIQFQNNGVVDDSQLPKDRFSAERLKGVDSTLKIQPAKLEDSAVYLCASSSGLAGGHEQFFGPGTRLTVL.

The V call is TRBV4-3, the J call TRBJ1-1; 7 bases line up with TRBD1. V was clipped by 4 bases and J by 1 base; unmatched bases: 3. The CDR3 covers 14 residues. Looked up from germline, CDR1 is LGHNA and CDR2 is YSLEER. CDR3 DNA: TGCGCCAGCAGCCTGTGGACAGGGAACACTGAAGCTTTCTTT. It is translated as CASSLWTGNTEAFF.

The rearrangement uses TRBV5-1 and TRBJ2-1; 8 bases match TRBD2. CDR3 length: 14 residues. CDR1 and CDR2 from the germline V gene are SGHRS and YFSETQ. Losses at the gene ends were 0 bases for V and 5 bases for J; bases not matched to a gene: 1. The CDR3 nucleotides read TGCGCCAGCAGCTTGGAACTAGCGGACAATGAGCAGTTCTTC. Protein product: CASSLELADNEQFF.

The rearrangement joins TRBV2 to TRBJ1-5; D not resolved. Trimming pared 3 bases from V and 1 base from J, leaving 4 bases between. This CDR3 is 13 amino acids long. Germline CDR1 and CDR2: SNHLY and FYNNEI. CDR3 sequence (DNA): TGTGCCAGCAGTGAGGAGAGCAATCAGCCCCAGCATTTT. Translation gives CASSEESNQPQHF.

CDR3 sequence: CASSLTGGVTEAFF. The DNA for the CDR3 is TGTGCCAGCAGTTTGACAGGGGGAGTAACTGAAGCTTTCTTT. The chain uses TRBV6-5 and TRBJ1-1; 9 bases are a match to TRBD1. The CDR3 spans 14 residues. CDR1 MNHEY and CDR2 SVGAGI come from the germline V gene. V gave up 4 bases and J gave up 5 bases; unmatched junction bases: 5.

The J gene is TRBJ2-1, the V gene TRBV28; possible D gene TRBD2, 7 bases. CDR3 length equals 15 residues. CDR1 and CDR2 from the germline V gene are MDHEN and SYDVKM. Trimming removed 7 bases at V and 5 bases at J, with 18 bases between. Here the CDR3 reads CASTDGGGGNNEQFF. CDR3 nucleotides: TGTGCCAGCACCGACGGAGGGGGGGGAAACAATGAGCAGTTCTTC.

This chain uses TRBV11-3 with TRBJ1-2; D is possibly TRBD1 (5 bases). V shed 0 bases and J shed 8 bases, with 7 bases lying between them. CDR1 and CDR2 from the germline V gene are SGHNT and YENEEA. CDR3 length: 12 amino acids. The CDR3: CASSLEWGGYTF. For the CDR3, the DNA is TGTGCCAGCAGCTTAGAATGGGGCGGCTACACCTTC.

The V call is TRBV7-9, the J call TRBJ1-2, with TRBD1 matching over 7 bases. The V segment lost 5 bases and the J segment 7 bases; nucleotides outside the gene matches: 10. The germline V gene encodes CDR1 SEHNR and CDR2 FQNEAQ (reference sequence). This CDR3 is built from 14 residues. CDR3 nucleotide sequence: TGTGCCAGCAGCCAGGGGACAGCCAGGGGTGGCTACACCTTC. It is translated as CASSQGTARGGYTF.

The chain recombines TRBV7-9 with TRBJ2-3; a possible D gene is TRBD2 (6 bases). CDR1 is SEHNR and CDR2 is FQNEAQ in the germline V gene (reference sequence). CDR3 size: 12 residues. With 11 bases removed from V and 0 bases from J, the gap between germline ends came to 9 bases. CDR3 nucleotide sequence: TGTGCCCCCGGGGGTAGCACAGATACGCAGTATTTT. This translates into CAPGGSTDTQYF.

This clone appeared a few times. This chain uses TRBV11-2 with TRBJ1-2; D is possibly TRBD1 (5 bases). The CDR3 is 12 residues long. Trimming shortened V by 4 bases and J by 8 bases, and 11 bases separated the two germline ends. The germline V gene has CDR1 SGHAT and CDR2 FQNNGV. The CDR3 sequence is CASSSAGEGYTF. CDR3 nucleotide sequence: TGTGCCAGCAGCTCTGCGGGGGAAGGCTACACCTTC.

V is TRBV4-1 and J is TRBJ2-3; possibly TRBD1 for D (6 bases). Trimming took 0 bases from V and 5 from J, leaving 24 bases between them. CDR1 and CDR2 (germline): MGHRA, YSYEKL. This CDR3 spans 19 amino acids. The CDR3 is CASSQDSRSGGRSGDTQYF. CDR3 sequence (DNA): TGCGCCAGCAGCCAAGATAGCAGAAGTGGGGGCCGCTCGGGAGATACGCAGTATTTT.

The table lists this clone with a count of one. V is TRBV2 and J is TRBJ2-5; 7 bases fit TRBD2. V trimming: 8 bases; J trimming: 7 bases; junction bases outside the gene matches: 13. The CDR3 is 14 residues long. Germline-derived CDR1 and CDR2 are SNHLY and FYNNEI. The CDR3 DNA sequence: TGTGCCAGCGGGGGTTCGCGGGAGAGTGGGACCCAGTACTTC. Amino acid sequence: CASGGSRESGTQYF.